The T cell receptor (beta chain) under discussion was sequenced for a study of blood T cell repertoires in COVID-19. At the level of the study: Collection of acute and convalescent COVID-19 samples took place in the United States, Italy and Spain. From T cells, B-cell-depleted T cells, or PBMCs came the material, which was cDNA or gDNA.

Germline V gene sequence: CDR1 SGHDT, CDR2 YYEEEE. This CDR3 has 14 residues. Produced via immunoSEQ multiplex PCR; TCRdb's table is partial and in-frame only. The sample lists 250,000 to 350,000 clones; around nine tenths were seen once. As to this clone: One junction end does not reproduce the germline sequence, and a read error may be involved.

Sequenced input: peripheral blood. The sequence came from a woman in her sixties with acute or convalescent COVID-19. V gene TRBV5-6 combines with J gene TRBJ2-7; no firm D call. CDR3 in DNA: TGTGCCAACAGCTTTGTCAGTTCCTCCTACGAGCAGTACTTC. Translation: CANSFVSSSYEQYF.